A single sample gave rise to the 18 T cell receptor beta chains below, sequenced in a study of T cells after yellow fever vaccination. Each CDR3 protein gets one entry after TCRdb re-called the 5' RACE reads with MiXCR. The table lists about 300,000 distinct CDR3 sequences, 6.5% to 8.5% of them singletons. Sequencing used PBMCs, obtained more than 40 days after the first yellow fever vaccination. The receptors stem from a man aged 18 to 29 who received the YFV17D yellow fever vaccine.

The chain links TRBV4-2 to TRBJ2-5; TRBD1 matches 9 bases. CDR3 length equals 17 residues. Germline CDR1 LGHNA, CDR2 YNFKEQ. J gave up 4 bases and V 0 bases, and 9 bases lay outside the gene matches. CDR3 in amino acids: CASSQEATGQGIETQYF. In DNA, the CDR3 is TGTGCCAGCAGCCAAGAGGCGACCGGACAGGGGATAGAGACCCAGTACTTC.

The chain couples TRBV9 to TRBJ2-3; perhaps TRBD2 as D (5 bases). Germline V CDR1 and CDR2: SGDLS, YYNGEE. V lost 1 base, J lost 3 bases, and 12 bases lay in between. The CDR3 is made up of 15 amino acids. The CDR3 region has the DNA TGTGCCAGCAGCGTAAGGGAGCGAAATACAGATACGCAGTATTTT. Translation gives CASSVRERNTDTQYF.

As for this clonotype: A read error is possible here, since a much larger clone lies one base away. J is TRBJ2-5 and V is TRBV29-1, with D possibly being TRBD1 or TRBD2 (6 bases each). Trimming removed 1 base at V and 9 bases at J, with 18 bases between. Per germline, CDR1 SQVTM and CDR2 ANQGSEA. The CDR3 consists of 14 residues. The CDR3 loop is CSVEVVGGRKAQYF. CDR3 nucleotide sequence: TGCAGCGTTGAAGTAGTGGGGGGCCGAAAGGCCCAGTACTTC.

This clonotype was detected ten times or more. The rearrangement links TRBV12-3 or TRBV12-4 to TRBJ1-1, with D perhaps TRBD1 (6 bases). Trimming took 6 bases from V and 1 from J, leaving 15 bases between them. The CDR3 length is 15 residues. CDR3 loop: CASSYGHRANTEAFF. Written as DNA, the CDR3 is TGTGCCAGCAGCTATGGACACAGGGCGAACACTGAAGCTTTCTTT.

The chain employs TRBV7-2 and TRBJ1-4; D is unresolved. V lost 6 bases and J 13 bases, leaving 21 bases between the germline ends. Germline V CDR1 and CDR2: SGHTA, FQGNSA. This CDR3 is 14 amino acids long. Written as DNA, the CDR3 is TGTGCCAGCAGGAGACAAGCTTTAATGAAAAGACTGTTTTTT. It is translated as CASRRQALMKRLFF.

The sample holds many counts of this clonotype. This chain connects TRBV18 to TRBJ2-5; D is ambiguous. Looked up from germline, CDR1 is KGHSH and CDR2 is LQKENI. The germline V and J ends were trimmed by 3 bases and 5 bases, with 7 bases remaining between them. This CDR3 is built from 12 residues. The CDR3 coding sequence is TGTGCCAGCTCACCGTCGCGGGAGACCCAGTACTTC. It is translated as CASSPSRETQYF.

This chain connects TRBV6-1 to TRBJ1-2; D is perhaps TRBD1 (6 bases). Trimming took off 6 bases at V and 4 bases at J, with 18 bases between the two ends. The CDR3 loop spans 15 amino acids. Germline V gene data show CDR1 as MNHNS and CDR2 as SASEGT. CDR3 protein: CASRMGGGRSYGYTF. In nucleotides, the CDR3 is TGTGCCAGCAGAATGGGCGGGGGGCGTAGCTATGGCTACACCTTC.

This clonotype turned up a few times. The rearrangement uses TRBV7-2 and TRBJ1-5; D unresolved. V lost 4 bases and J lost 6, with 13 bases in between. CDR3 size: 14 residues. The germline gives CDR1 SGHTA, CDR2 FQGNSA. The CDR3 loop reads CASSSTSGAQPQHF. In DNA, the CDR3 is TGTGCCAGCAGCTCCACCTCCGGTGCTCAGCCCCAGCATTTT.

There are many counts of this clonotype. This rearrangement joins TRBV2 to TRBJ2-5; D is tentatively TRBD1 or TRBD2 (6 bases each). CDR1 is SNHLY, CDR2 FYNNEI, per germline. V lost 11 bases and J 5 bases, leaving 12 bases between the germline ends. CDR3 length: 11 residues. CDR3 region: CAVQGGETQYF. CDR3 nucleotide sequence: TGTGCCGTCCAAGGGGGGGAGACCCAGTACTTC. Combining the CDR3 with reference TRBV2 and TRBJ2-5 gives the whole variable domain EPEVTQTPSHQVTQMGQEVILRCVPISNHLYFYWYRQILGQKVEFLVSFYNNEISEKSEIFDDQFSVERPDGSNFTLKIRSTKLEDSAMYFCAVQGGETQYFGPGTRLLVL.

V usage is TRBV20-1 and J usage is TRBJ2-1; D remains ambiguous. Germline lookup yields CDR1 DFQATT and CDR2 SNEGSKA (reference sequence). The length of the CDR3 is 16 residues. Deletions cut 3 bases from V and 0 bases from J, with 15 bases between. CDR3 sequence reads: CSASLWGASSYNEQFF. The DNA for the CDR3 is TGCAGTGCTAGTCTGTGGGGTGCCAGCTCCTACAATGAGCAGTTCTTC.

This clonotype turned up a few times. This chain links TRBV14 with TRBJ1-2; no clear D. V dropped 0 bases and J dropped 4 bases, with 12 bases sitting between them. This CDR3 has 15 residues. Germline assignment: CDR1 SGHDN and CDR2 FVKESK. For the CDR3, the DNA is TGTGCCAGCAGCCAAGATCATGGCCTACTCTATGGCTACACCTTC. This encodes CASSQDHGLLYGYTF.

The gene calls are TRBV20-1 and TRBJ1-2; 7 bases are shared with TRBD1. The CDR3 is made up of 14 amino acids. After removal of 8 bases from V and 8 bases from J, the junction contained 17 bases not matched to a gene. Germline assignment: CDR1 DFQATT and CDR2 SNEGSKA (reference sequence). The CDR3 reads CSTWRGQRTGGYTF. The DNA of the CDR3 is TGCAGTACCTGGAGGGGACAGAGAACCGGAGGCTACACCTTC.

This clonotype has at least ten counts. The chain uses TRBV5-1 and TRBJ1-6; 7 nucleotides line up with TRBD1. Germline V gene sequence: CDR1 SGHRS, CDR2 YFSETQ. The junction had 7 bases not matched to a gene; V was cut back by 5 bases and J by 2 bases. This CDR3 has 16 residues. The CDR3 reads CASRPRDSAYNSPLHF. CDR3 DNA: TGCGCCAGCAGGCCGAGGGACAGCGCCTATAATTCACCCCTCCACTTT.

The V gene is TRBV24-1, the J gene TRBJ2-1; the D gene could be TRBD1 or TRBD2 (5 bases each). The CDR3 runs to 13 residues. The germline gives CDR1 KGHDR, CDR2 SFDVKD. The germline V and J ends were trimmed by 4 bases and 9 bases, with 12 bases remaining between them. As DNA, the CDR3 is TGTGCCACCAGTGAATCCCGGGGCGGTGAGCAGTTCTTC. It translates to CATSESRGGEQFF.

V usage is TRBV6-2 or TRBV6-3 and J usage is TRBJ2-7; unclear D gene. Trimming took off 6 bases at V and 0 bases at J, with 6 bases between the two ends. CDR3 size: 12 residues. Germline CDR1 and CDR2: MNHEY and SVGEGT. The CDR3 nucleotides are TGTGCCAGCAGCAGGAACTCCTACGAGCAGTACGTC. This codes for CASSRNSYEQYV.

The V and J genes are TRBV7-9 and TRBJ2-1; TRBD2 is a possible D gene (6 bases). Deletions cut 8 bases from V and 8 bases from J, with 25 bases between. Per the germline V gene, CDR1 is SEHNR and CDR2 is FQNEAQ (reference sequence). This CDR3 comprises 16 residues. The CDR3 sequence: CASGPGYAGGIYEQFF. CDR3 bases: TGTGCCAGCGGCCCGGGATACGCCGGAGGGATATATGAGCAGTTCTTC.

The CDR3 spells CASSSILLSGKNIQYF. The CDR3 coding sequence is TGTGCCAGCAGTTCAATACTATTAAGCGGAAAAAACATTCAGTACTTC. The chain couples TRBV5-6 to TRBJ2-4; possibly TRBD2 for D (5 bases). V was shortened by 5 bases and J by 4 bases, with 19 bases between the two germline ends. This CDR3 is 16 amino acids long. Germline V gene data show CDR1 as SGHDT and CDR2 as YYEEEE.

This chain uses TRBV3-1 with TRBJ2-7, with a weak D call TRBD1 (6 bases). The germline CDR1 and CDR2 sequences are LGHDT and YNNKEL (reference sequence). V lost 0 bases and J lost 3, with 12 bases in between. CDR3 length: 15 residues. DNA of the CDR3: TGTGCCAGCAGCCAAGATCGGGGACAAATCTACGAGCAGTACTTC. Translated, it gives CASSQDRGQIYEQYF.